A single sample is the source of the 8 T cell receptor beta chains below, sequenced in a study of Graves' ophthalmopathy and Graves' hyperthyroidism (dated by TCRdb to between 2018 and 2020). TCRdb shows the sequencer as Illumina HiSeq 2000. TCR beta CDR3 regions were amplified from RNA transcripts for repertoire sequencing. The first round was an RT-PCR using HTBI primers with the Qiagen OneStep RT-PCR kit, and this first round was followed by a second-round multiplex PCR, then size selection and purification. TCRdb applied fastp at Q25 and MiXCR to the public reads, then kept only in-frame beta chains. A single entry per CDR3 protein holds the most common genes and DNA from its merged rows. Present in this sample are 360,000 or so distinct CDR3 sequences, about a sixth of which were seen just once. Roughly 1.6% of the sample is held by the ten biggest clonotypes. Material for sequencing was peripheral blood. These receptors were taken from a woman aged 18-30 years with Graves' ophthalmopathy. Donor details come from another sample of the same person, matched by shared clones.

The chain joins TRBV14 to TRBJ2-2, with unresolved D. Germline loops: CDR1 SGHDN, CDR2 FVKESK. Trimming removed 1 base at V and 5 bases at J, with 11 bases between. This CDR3 spans 15 amino acids. The CDR3 is CASSQATGYTGELFF. The DNA of the CDR3 is TGTGCCAGCAGCCAAGCGACTGGTTATACCGGGGAGCTGTTTTTT.

This clonotype has ten or more counts. This chain links TRBV10-2 with TRBJ1-2, with 8 bases aligning to TRBD1. The CDR3 is 13 amino acids. Looked up from germline, CDR1 is WSHSY and CDR2 is SAAADI. V gave up 6 bases and J gave up 8 bases; unmatched junction bases: 8. DNA of the CDR3: TGCGCCAGCAGGGCTGGACAGGGAGAGGGCTACACCTTC. This codes for CASRAGQGEGYTF.

The sample holds a few counts of this clonotype. The V gene is TRBV28, the J gene TRBJ1-3; D is unclear. The ends were cut back, 3 bases at V and 0 bases at J, with 6 bases in the middle. The CDR3 length is 14 residues. Germline V gene lookup returns CDR1 MDHEN and CDR2 SYDVKM. CDR3 sequence reads: CASSFMDSGNTIYF. The CDR3 DNA reads TGTGCCAGCAGTTTCATGGACTCTGGAAACACCATATATTTT.

This clonotype was counted at least ten times. This chain joins TRBV28 and TRBJ2-2, with TRBD2 matching 7 bases. The germline gives CDR1 MDHEN, CDR2 SYDVKM. This CDR3 has 13 residues. J was trimmed by 5 bases and V by 7 bases; bases with no gene match: 4. The chain's CDR3 is CASMRTSTGELFF. The CDR3 bases are TGTGCCAGCATGAGGACTAGTACCGGGGAGCTGTTTTTT.

This clonotype was picked up many times. DNA for the CDR3: TGTGCCAGCAGCTTGAGCTTAAGACAGGGGGCGCCTCCAGAGACCCAGTACTTC. This translates into CASSLSLRQGAPPETQYF. This chain joins TRBV7-2 and TRBJ2-5; 10 bases line up with TRBD1. The CDR3 spans 18 residues. Germline V gene sequence: CDR1 SGHTA, CDR2 FQGNSA. After removal of 3 bases from V and 4 bases from J, the junction contained 14 bases not matched to a gene. The full variable domain, completed using reference TRBV7-2 and TRBJ2-5, is GAGVSQSPSNKVTEKGKDVELRCDPISGHTALYWYRQSLGQGLEFLIYFQGNSAPDKSGLPSDRFSAERTGGSVSTLTIQRTQQEDSAVYLCASSLSLRQGAPPETQYFGPGTRLLVL.

This clonotype has at least ten counts. The rearrangement links TRBV19 to TRBJ2-7, with 9 bases lining up with TRBD1. Per the germline V gene, CDR1 is LNHDA and CDR2 is SQIVND (reference sequence). Trimming took 6 bases from V and 4 from J; bases not matched to a gene: 10. The CDR3 length is 15 residues. The CDR3 sequence is CASRHGTGSLYEQYF. The CDR3 DNA sequence: TGTGCCAGTAGGCACGGGACAGGGTCTCTATACGAGCAGTACTTC.

This clonotype was seen many times. The chain recombines TRBV28 with TRBJ2-2; 14 positions match TRBD2. V was clipped by 7 bases and J by 5 bases; unmatched bases: 6. Germline-derived CDR1 and CDR2 are MDHEN and SYDVKM. The CDR3 consists of 16 residues. The CDR3: CASIWGTSGSTGELFF. CDR3 coding DNA: TGTGCCAGCATCTGGGGGACTAGCGGGAGTACCGGGGAGCTGTTTTTT. The full variable domain, completed using reference TRBV28 and TRBJ2-2, is DVKVTQSSRYLVKRTGEKVFLECVQDMDHENMFWYRQDPGLGLRLIYFSYDVKMKEKGDIPEGYSVSREKKERFSLILESASTNQTSMYLCASIWGTSGSTGELFFGEGSRLTVL.

CDR3 in amino acids: CASRAGGGSPLHF. In DNA, the CDR3 is TGTGCCAGCAGGGCCGGGGGCGGGTCGCCCCTCCACTTT. The chain joins TRBV7-2 to TRBJ1-6; tentative D call: TRBD1 (6 bases). Deletions cut 6 bases from V and 13 bases from J, with 16 bases between. CDR1 is SGHTA and CDR2 is FQGNSA in the germline V gene. This CDR3 comprises 13 residues.